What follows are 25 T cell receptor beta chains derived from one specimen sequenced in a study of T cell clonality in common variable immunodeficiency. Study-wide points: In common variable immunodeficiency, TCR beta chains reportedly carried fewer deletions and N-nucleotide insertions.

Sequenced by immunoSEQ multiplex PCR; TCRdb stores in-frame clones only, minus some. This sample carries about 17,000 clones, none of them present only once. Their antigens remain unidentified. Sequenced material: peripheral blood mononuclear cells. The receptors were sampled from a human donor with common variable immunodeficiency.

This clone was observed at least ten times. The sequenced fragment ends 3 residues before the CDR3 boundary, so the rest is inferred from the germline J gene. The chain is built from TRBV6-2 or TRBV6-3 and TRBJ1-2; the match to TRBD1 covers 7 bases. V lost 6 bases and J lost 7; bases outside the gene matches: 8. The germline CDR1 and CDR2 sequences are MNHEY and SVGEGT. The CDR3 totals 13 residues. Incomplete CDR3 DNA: TGTGCCAGCAGCACAGGGGATCAGGCTGGC. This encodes CASSTGDQAG. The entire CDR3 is CASSTGDQAGYTF.

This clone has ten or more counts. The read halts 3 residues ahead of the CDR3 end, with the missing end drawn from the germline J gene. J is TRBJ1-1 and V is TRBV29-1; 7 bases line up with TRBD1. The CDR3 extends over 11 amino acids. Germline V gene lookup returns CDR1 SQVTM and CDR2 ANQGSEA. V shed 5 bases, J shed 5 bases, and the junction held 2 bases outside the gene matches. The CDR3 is CSVQTGTEAFF. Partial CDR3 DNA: TGCAGCGTTCAGACAGGGACTGAA.

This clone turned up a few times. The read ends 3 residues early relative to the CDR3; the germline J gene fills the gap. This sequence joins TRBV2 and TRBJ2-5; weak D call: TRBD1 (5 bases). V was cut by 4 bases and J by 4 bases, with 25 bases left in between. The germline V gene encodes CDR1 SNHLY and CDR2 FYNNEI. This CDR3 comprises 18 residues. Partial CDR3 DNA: TGTGCCAGCAGTGCTGGAATTAGGGGTTTGTCCTTAGGAGAGACC. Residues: CASSAGIRGLSLGET. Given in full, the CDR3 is CASSAGIRGLSLGETQYF.

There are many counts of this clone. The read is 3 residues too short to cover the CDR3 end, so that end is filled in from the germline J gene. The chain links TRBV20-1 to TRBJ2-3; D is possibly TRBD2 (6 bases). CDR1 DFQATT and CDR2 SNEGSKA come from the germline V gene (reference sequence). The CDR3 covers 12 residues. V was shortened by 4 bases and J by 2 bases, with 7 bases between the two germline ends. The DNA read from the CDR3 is TGCAGTGCTAAGGACTACACAGATACG. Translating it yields CSAKDYTDT. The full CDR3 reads CSAKDYTDTQYF.

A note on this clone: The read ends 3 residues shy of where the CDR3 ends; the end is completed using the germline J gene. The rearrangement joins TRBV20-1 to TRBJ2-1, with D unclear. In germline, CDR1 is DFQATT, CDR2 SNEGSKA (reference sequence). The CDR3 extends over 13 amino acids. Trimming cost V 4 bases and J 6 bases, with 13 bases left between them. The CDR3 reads CSANVRAPNEQFF. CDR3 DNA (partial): TGCAGTGCTAATGTTCGAGCGCCCAATGAG.

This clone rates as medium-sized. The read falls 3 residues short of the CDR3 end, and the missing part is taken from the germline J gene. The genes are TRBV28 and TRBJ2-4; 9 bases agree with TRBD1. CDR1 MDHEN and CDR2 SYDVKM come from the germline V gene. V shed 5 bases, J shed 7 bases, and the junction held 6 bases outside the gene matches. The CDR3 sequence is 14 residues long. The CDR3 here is CASSGRTGENIQYF. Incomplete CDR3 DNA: TGTGCCAGCAGTGGCCGGACAGGGGAGAACATT. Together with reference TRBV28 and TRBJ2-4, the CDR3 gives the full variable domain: DVKVTQSSRYLVKRTGEKVFLECVQDMDHENMFWYRQDPGLGLRLIYFSYDVKMKEKGDIPEGYSVSREKKERFSLILESASTNQTSMYLCASSGRTGENIQYFGAGTRLSVL.

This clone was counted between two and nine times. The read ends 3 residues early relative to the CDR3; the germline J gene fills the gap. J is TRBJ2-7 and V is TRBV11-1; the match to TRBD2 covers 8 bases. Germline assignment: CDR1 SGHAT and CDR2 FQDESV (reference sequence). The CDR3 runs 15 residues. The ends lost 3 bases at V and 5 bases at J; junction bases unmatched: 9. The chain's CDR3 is CASSFNPSGRDEQYF. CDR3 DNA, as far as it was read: TGTGCCAGCAGCTTTAATCCCAGCGGGAGAGACGAG.

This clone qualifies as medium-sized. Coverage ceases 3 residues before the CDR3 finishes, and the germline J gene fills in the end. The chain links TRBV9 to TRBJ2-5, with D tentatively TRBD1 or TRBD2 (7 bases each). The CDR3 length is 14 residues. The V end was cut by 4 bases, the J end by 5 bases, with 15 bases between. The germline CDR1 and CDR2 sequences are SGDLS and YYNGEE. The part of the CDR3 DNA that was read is TGTGCCAGCAGCACCCGGGGAGGGGGCGAGACC. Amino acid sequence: CASSTRGGGET. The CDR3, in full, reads CASSTRGGGETQYF.

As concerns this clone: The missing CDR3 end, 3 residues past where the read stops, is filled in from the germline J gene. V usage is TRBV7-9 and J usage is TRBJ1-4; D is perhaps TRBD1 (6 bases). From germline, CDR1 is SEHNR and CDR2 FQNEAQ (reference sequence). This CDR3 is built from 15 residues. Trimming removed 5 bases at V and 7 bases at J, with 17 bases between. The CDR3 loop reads CASSPGGTEFEKLFF. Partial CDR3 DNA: TGTGCCAGCAGCCCGGGGGGCACAGAATTTGAAAAA.

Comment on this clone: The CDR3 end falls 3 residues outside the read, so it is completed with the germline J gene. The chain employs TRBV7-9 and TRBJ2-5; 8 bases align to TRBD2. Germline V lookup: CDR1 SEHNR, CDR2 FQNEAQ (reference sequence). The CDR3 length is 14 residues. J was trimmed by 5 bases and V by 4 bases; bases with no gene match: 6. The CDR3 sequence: CASSSGLVRETQYF. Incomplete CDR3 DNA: TGTGCCAGCAGCTCGGGACTAGTACGGGAGACC.

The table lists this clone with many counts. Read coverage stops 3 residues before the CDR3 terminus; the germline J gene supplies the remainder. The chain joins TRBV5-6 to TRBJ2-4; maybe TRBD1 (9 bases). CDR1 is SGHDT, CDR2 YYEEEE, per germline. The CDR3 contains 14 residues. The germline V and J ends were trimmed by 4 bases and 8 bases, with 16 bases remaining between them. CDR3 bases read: TGTGCCAGCAGCCGGGGGGGACAGGGATACATT. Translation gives CASSRGGQGYI. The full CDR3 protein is CASSRGGQGYIQYF.

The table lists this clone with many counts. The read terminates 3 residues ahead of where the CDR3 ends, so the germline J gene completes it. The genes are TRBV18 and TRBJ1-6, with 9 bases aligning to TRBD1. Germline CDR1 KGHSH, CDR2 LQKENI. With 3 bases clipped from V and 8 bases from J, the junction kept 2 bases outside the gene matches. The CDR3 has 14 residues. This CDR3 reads CASSPGQGYSPLHF. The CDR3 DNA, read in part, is TGTGCCAGCTCACCCGGACAGGGGTATTCACCC.

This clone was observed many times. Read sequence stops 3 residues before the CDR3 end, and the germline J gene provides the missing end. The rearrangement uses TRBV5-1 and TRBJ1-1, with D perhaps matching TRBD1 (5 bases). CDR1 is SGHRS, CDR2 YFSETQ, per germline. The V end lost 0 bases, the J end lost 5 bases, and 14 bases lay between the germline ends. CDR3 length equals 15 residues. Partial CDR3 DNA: TGCGCCAGCAGCTTGGGTATGGGGCTTCGGACTGAA. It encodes CASSLGMGLRTE. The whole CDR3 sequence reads CASSLGMGLRTEAFF.

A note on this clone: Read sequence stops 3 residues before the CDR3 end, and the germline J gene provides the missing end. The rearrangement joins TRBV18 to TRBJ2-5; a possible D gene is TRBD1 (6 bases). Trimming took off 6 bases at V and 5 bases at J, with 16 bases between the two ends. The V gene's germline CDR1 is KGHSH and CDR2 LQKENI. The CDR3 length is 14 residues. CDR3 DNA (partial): TGTGCCAGCTCGTCGACCACAGGGATGGAGACC. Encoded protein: CASSSTTGMET. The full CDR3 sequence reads CASSSTTGMETQYF.

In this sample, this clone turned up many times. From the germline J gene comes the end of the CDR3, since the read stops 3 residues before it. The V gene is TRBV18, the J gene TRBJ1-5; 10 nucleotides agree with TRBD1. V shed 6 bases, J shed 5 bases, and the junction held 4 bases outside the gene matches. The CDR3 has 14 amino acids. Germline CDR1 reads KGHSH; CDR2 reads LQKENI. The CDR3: CASSRQGAYQPQHF. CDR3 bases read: TGTGCCAGCTCTCGACAGGGGGCCTATCAGCCC. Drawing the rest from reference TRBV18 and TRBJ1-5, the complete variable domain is NAGVMQNPRHLVRRRGQEARLRCSPMKGHSHVYWYRQLPEEGLKFMVYLQKENIIDESGMPKERFSAEFPKEGPSILRIQQVVRGDSAAYFCASSRQGAYQPQHFGDGTRLSIL.

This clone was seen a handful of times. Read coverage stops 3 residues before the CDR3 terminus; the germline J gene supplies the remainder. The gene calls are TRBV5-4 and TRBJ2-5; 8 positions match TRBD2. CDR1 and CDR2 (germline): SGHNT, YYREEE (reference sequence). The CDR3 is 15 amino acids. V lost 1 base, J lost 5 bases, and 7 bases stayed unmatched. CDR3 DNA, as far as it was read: TGTGCCAGCAGCTTGATGGCGGGGGGTCAGGAGACC. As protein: CASSLMAGGQET. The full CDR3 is CASSLMAGGQETQYF.

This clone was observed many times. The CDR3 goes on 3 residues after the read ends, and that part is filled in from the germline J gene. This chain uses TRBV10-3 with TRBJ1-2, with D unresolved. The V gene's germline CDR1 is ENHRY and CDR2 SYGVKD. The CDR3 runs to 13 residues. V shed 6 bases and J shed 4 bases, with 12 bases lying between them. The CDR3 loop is CAISMIEGYGYTF. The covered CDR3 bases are TGTGCCATCAGCATGATCGAGGGCTATGGC.

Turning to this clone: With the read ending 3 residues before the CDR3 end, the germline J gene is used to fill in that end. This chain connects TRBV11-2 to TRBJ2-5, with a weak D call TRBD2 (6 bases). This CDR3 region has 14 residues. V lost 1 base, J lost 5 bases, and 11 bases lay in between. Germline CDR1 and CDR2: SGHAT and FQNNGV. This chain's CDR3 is CASSLGLAHETQYF. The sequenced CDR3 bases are TGTGCCAGCAGCTTAGGGCTAGCGCATGAGACC.

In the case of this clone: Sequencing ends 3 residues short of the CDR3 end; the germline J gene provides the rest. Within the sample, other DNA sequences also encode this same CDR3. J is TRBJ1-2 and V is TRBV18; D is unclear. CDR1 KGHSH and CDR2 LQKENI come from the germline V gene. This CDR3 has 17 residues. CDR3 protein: CASSQDLIKGGVSGYTF. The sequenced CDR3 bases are TGTGCCAGCTCACAGGATCTTATTAAAGGCGGGGTTAGCGGC.

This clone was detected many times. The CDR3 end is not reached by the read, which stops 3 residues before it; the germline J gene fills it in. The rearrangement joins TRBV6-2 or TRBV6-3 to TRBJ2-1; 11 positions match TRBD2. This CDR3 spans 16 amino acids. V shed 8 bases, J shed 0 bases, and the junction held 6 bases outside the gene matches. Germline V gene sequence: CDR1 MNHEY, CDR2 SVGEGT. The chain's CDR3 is CASLTTSGDSYNEQFF. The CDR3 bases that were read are TGTGCCAGCTTGACGACTAGCGGGGACTCCTACAATGAG.

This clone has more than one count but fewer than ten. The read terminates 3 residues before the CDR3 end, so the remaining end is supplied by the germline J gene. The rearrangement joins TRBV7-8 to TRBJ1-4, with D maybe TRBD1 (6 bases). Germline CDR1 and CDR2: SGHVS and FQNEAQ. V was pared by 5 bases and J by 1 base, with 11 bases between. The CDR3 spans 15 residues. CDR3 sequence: CASSGPRGTNEKLFF. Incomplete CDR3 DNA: TGTGCCAGCAGCGGGCCCAGGGGAACTAATGAAAAA.

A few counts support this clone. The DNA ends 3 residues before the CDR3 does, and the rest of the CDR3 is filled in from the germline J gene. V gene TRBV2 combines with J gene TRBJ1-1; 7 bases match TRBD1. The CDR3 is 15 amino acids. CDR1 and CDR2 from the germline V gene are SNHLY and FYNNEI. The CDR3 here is CASSLGKTGLGEAFF. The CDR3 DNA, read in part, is TGTGCCAGCAGTCTAGGGAAGACAGGGTTAGGAGAA.

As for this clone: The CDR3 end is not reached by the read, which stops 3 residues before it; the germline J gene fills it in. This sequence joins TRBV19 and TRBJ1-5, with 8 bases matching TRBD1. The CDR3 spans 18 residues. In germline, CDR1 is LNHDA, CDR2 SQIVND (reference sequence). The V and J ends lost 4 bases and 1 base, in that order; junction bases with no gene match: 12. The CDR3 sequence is CASSTDRDYLRSNQPQHF. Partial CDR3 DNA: TGTGCCAGTAGTACGGACAGGGATTACCTGAGGAGCAATCAGCCC.

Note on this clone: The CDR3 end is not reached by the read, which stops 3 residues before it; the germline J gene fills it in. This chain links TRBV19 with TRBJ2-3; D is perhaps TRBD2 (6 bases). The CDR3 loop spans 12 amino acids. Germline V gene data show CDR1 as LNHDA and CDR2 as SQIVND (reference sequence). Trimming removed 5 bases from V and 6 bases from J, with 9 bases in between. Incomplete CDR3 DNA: TGTGCCAGTAGTCCCCTAGCGGATACG. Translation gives CASSPLADT. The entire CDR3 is CASSPLADTQYF.

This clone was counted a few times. CDR3 DNA, as far as it was read: TGTGCCAGCAGCCAAGGTTCAGCGACTCAAGAGACC. Translated: CASSQGSATQET. The entire CDR3 reads CASSQGSATQETQYF. The J gene is TRBJ2-5, the V gene TRBV14; D unresolved. The read halts 3 residues ahead of the CDR3 end, with the missing end drawn from the germline J gene. V was pared by 1 base and J by 2 bases, with 11 bases between. Germline CDR1 SGHDN, CDR2 FVKESK. The CDR3 length is 15 residues.